This T cell receptor (beta chain) is from a study of blood T cells in healthy people across ages. For the second PCR, which ran for about 6 to 11 cycles, a sample-barcoded 5' primer and a J-beta primer mix were used. One entry per CDR3 protein results from TCRdb running MiXCR on the 5' RACE reads. The profile covers about 900,000 distinct CDR3 sequences, with about 44% appearing a single time and 13% taken by the ten largest. This CDR3 region has 11 residues. The V and J ends lost 5 bases and 8 bases respectively, with 11 bases between them. Germline values: CDR1 DFQATT, CDR2 SNEGSKA (reference sequence).

The rearrangement uses TRBV20-1 and TRBJ2-3, with D possibly being TRBD1 (6 bases). The specimen was blood. The source is a man aged 25-45 years in good health. The CDR3 loop reads CSAHRVSTQYF. In DNA form, the CDR3 reads TGCAGTGCTCACAGGGTTAGTACGCAGTATTTT.